A selection of T cell receptor beta chains follows, all from one sample in a study of blood T cell repertoires in COVID-19. The assay was immunoSEQ multiplex PCR, and TCRdb's table has in-frame clones only and misses some. The repertoire holds hundreds of thousands of clones, approximately 80% seen once, with 8.6% in the top ten. Sequencing was carried out using peripheral blood. The source of these receptors is a human donor in a cohort sampled during active COVID-19. CDR3s include the opening cysteine and the closing phenylalanine or tryptophan.

V	length	J	CDR3
TRBV15	15	TRBJ1-3	CATSRTGSSGNTIYF
TRBV19	16	TRBJ2-3	CASSIDRDRVRNTQYF
TRBV11-2	17	TRBJ2-2	CASSLGKGTGDTGELFF
TRBV5-1	12	TRBJ1-6	CASSPDLGTLHF
TRBV6-2/TRBV6-3	17	TRBJ1-1	CASSQRQGAIPNTEAFF
TRBV6-5	15	TRBJ1-3	CASSFAGGSGNTIYF
TRBV5-1	16	TRBJ1-2	CASSSSPTNVLWGYTF
TRBV18	12	TRBJ2-1	CASSRRDNEQFF
TRBV29-1	13	TRBJ1-5	CSVRDGLNQPQHF
TRBV9	14	TRBJ1-2	CASSPTGRDYGYTF
TRBV7-2	15	TRBJ2-1	CASRRDRGFNNEQFF
TRBV2	15	TRBJ2-2	CASSVLGDSTGELFF
TRBV27	15	TRBJ1-1	CASSSRSWGGTEAFF
TRBV29-1	16	TRBJ1-5	CSVLQDPRAGNQPQHF
TRBV2	14	TRBJ2-2	CASSARRNTGELFF
TRBV6-5	15	TRBJ2-7	CASTPDRGSSYEQYF
TRBV5-1	17	TRBJ2-3	CASSIGTSGGSTDTQYF
TRBV5-1	15	TRBJ2-5	CASSSGQWAQETQYF
TRBV5-5	17	TRBJ2-1	CASSESLAGGFYNEQFF
TRBV5-1	14	TRBJ1-6	CASSSGQINSPLHF
TRBV15	17	TRBJ2-1	CATSTGGSFRSYNEQFF